This T cell receptor (beta chain) is drawn from a study of Ad26.COV2.S vaccination and SARS-CoV-2 variants (dated by TCRdb to the early 2020s). Looking at the study overall: Vaccine-arm donors were drawn from COV1001, a multicentre, randomized, double-blind, placebo-controlled phase I-IIa trial of Ad26.COV2.S in healthy adults. TCRbeta repertoire sequencing was used to assess the specificity and breadth of SARS-CoV-2-reactive T cell receptors after Ad26.COV2.S vaccination. The TCR-sequenced set comprised around 30 samples: approximately 19 Ad26.COV2.S vaccine recipients, 5 placebo recipients and 8 SARS-CoV-2 convalescent individuals. Investigators remained blinded to trial group allocation during experiments and outcome assessment. Participants in the trial were split at random into five groups of five each, receiving low-dose or high-dose Ad26.COV2.S once or twice, or else placebo on both occasions. Ad26.COV2.S was administered intramuscularly at a dose of 5x10^10 or 1x10^11 viral particles, either as one shot or as two shots given 56 days apart. Here is what the overall study found, with its caveats: Substantial breadth of spike-specific CD8+ and CD4+ T cell responses was reported after vaccination. Vaccine and placebo recipients had similar non-spike TCR breadth, a finding consistent with the vaccine containing only spike. It was noted by the authors that total T cell responses may have been underestimated by the TCR breadth and depth analyses. The study lacked the statistical power to compare responses across vaccine doses or regimens. Spike-specific TCR breadth was higher in Ad26.COV2.S recipients than in placebo recipients (P = 0.0014).

Read against the paper, the sample's treatment or condition label means: about 20 received Ad26.COV2.S at low or high dose, single or two shots; about 5 received placebo; per-sample allocation not given. Repertoires of vaccine and placebo recipients were sequenced from samples collected on day 63 after the first injection. Between 29 July and 7 August 2020, Cohort 1b enrolled around 24 adults aged 18-55 years at one site in Boston, USA. Ad26.COV2.S consisted of a replication-incompetent adenovirus type 26 vector by which a prefusion-stabilized SARS-CoV-2 spike protein from the original Wuhan strain was expressed. Comment on this clone: Its antigen has not been determined. Within one base of it there is no much larger clone, and no base qualities were kept.

Trimming takes 6 bases off V and 3 bases off J; junction bases not matched to a gene: 18. The CDR3 numbers 20 residues from cysteine through phenylalanine. Here the CDR3 DNA is all that survives: 60 bases in frame from base 1. The germline V gene supplies CDR1 MNHEY and CDR2 SVGEGT. The immunoSEQ Assay was the method used to sequence TCRbeta CDR3 regions. After extraction, genomic DNA underwent amplification by bias-controlled multiplex PCR, followed by high-throughput sequencing. In the paper's pipeline: Collapsing and filtering of sequences were performed to quantify the absolute abundance of each unique TCRbeta CDR3 region. Usable DNA was measured by amplifying reference genes present in all nucleated cells, and TCRbeta template counts were normalized to that usable DNA to estimate T cell fraction. Repertoire TCRs were annotated as SARS-CoV-2-specific when V gene, CDR3 amino acid sequence and J gene were exactly matched to a known reactive TCR set. The reference SARS-CoV-2 TCR set was obtained from MIRA and was filtered for enrichment in COVID-19-positive ImmuneCODE repertoires, whereby public or cross-reactive TCRs were removed. Using the MIRA antigens, annotated TCRs were further analysed by specific ORF or by position within an ORF. Breadth was defined as the number of annotated unique rearrangements divided by the total number of unique productive rearrangements, and depth was defined as the summed frequency of the annotated unique rearrangements. Group comparisons of TCR breadth used two-sided Wilcoxon rank-sum tests. Not all clones reach the TCRdb copy of this immuneACCESS table, which keeps in-frame sequences only. Checked studies attribute under half of the gap to unresolved V genes and leave the rest unexplained. That table gives V, J and clone size, and the DNA gave D and trimming. This sample has fewer than 600,000 clones in its table, and about 89% of those were observed once. The top ten clones comprise more than 1.5% of the sample.

The TCR comes from a person between 18 and 59 years old who received the Ad26.COV2.S COVID-19 vaccine or a placebo. This receptor chain uses TRBV6-2 or TRBV6-3 and TRBJ2-7, and 15 junction bases match TRBD2. The starting material was peripheral blood, obtained in a trial of Ad26.COV2.S vaccine versus placebo. The DNA is TGTGCCAGCAGCCCGATTGGACTAGCGGGAGGGCTTAGACCTAACTACGAGCAGTACTTC. Translated, this is CASSPIGLAGGLRPNYEQYF.